This T cell receptor beta chain was profiled in a study of T cell clones after liver transplantation. General observations from the study: Small, mixed patient groups and varying post-transplant times limit these conclusions.

Notes on this clone: Antigen: not known.

Clones were sequenced by immunoSEQ multiplex PCR, and TCRdb holds only the in-frame ones, with some missing. The sample has about 100,000 clones; roughly 80% are singletons. In germline, CDR1 is SGHDT, CDR2 YYEEEE. The CDR3 consists of 15 residues. Deletions cut 3 bases from V and 4 bases from J, with 16 bases between. The V call is TRBV5-6, the J call TRBJ2-5; D tentatively reads TRBD1 or TRBD2 (5 bases each). The source of this sequence is a human donor who received a liver transplant. The material was CD4+ T cells from blood, obtained before liver transplant. CDR3 amino acids: CASSSPGTRGETQYF. In DNA, the CDR3 is TGTGCCAGCAGCTCTCCCGGGACCCGAGGAGAGACCCAGTACTTC.